Listed here is a single T cell receptor (beta chain). The assay was immunoSEQ multiplex PCR, and TCRdb's table has in-frame clones only and misses some. The table lists approximately 150,000 clones, roughly 84% of them singletons. The record originates from a study of blood T cell repertoires in COVID-19. About the study: Collection of acute and convalescent COVID-19 samples took place in the United States, Italy and Spain.

Living in under 30 US areas, the participants were between roughly 18 and 89 years of age. The study counted Cohort 3 donors as recovered given two negative PCRs, clearance, or symptom resolution. The CDR3 runs to 14 residues. CDR1 and CDR2 from the germline V gene are SGHRS and YFSETQ. V lost 6 bases and J lost 7; bases outside the gene matches: 8. V usage is TRBV5-1 and J usage is TRBJ2-2, with 8 bases fitting TRBD1. The specimen was PBMCs or T cells enriched from blood (not recorded which). This sequence originates from a man in his fifties or sixties who had recovered from COVID-19. CDR3 DNA sequence: TGCGCCAGCAACCCGGGACAGGATTTCGGGGAGCTGTTTTTT. It is translated as CASNPGQDFGELFF.